Listed below are T cell receptor beta chains from one sample, sequenced in a study of blood T cell repertoires in COVID-19. Assay used: immunoSEQ multiplex PCR; TCRdb lists only in-frame clones, some missing. The table lists roughly 96,000 clones, about 80% of them singletons. Material for sequencing was peripheral blood. The receptor source for this set is a man aged 60-69 years with acute or convalescent COVID-19. The CDR3 runs from the conserved cysteine through the conserved F or W. The D gene is left open where the match is weak. The listing skips clone size in some rows; elsewhere it reads once, few, many or a size class.

D gene: TRBD2; V gene: TRBV4-2; clone size: .; J gene: TRBJ2-3; CDR3 DNA: TGTGCCAGCAGCCCATTATTGGCTAGCGGGAGGAGGGATACGCAGTATTTT; CDR3 protein: CASSPLLASGRRDTQYF
D gene: .; V gene: TRBV20-1; clone size: .; J gene: TRBJ1-6; CDR3 DNA: TGCAGTGCTAGTGTCCAGGACACTGGTTCACCCCTCCACTTT; CDR3 protein: CSASVQDTGSPLHF
D gene: TRBD1; V gene: TRBV6-6; clone size: .; J gene: TRBJ2-4; CDR3 DNA: TGTGCCAGCAGTAAGGGAGGACAGGGGAGCGGCATTCAGTACTTC; CDR3 protein: CASSKGGQGSGIQYF
D gene: TRBD1; V gene: TRBV30; clone size: few; J gene: TRBJ1-2; CDR3 DNA: TGTGCCTGGAGAGGACAGGGGTCCTATGGCTACACCTTC; CDR3 protein: CAWRGQGSYGYTF
D gene: .; V gene: TRBV30; clone size: .; J gene: TRBJ2-2; CDR3 DNA: TGTGCCTGGAGACAGGATGCTAACACCGGGGAGCTGTTTTTT; CDR3 protein: CAWRQDANTGELFF
D gene: TRBD1; V gene: TRBV2; clone size: .; J gene: TRBJ2-5; CDR3 DNA: TGTGCCAGCAGGGGGACAGCCCGGGAGACCCAGTACTTC; CDR3 protein: CASRGTARETQYF
D gene: .; V gene: TRBV7-3; clone size: .; J gene: TRBJ1-2; CDR3 DNA: TGTGCCAGCAGCTTAAACGGGGACTATGGCTACACCTTC; CDR3 protein: CASSLNGDYGYTF
D gene: TRBD1; V gene: TRBV9; clone size: .; J gene: TRBJ1-5; CDR3 DNA: TGTGCCAGCAGCGTAGTATGTAAGGGACAGGGGGAGGACGTTGGCAATCAGCCCCAGCATTTT; CDR3 protein: CASSVVCKGQGEDVGNQPQHF
D gene: TRBD1; V gene: TRBV5-1; clone size: .; J gene: TRBJ1-3; CDR3 DNA: TGCGCCAGCAGCTTGGGACAGGGCGTTTCTAGCTCTGGAAACACCATATATTTT; CDR3 protein: CASSLGQGVSSSGNTIYF
D gene: .; V gene: TRBV6-2/TRBV6-3; clone size: .; J gene: TRBJ2-1; CDR3 DNA: TGTGCCAGCAGTACTTGGACACAAAAGCAGTTCTTC; CDR3 protein: CASSTWTQKQFF
D gene: .; V gene: TRBV6-1; clone size: .; J gene: TRBJ2-2; CDR3 DNA: TGTGCCAGCAGTGAATGGCCACCCTACACCGGGGAGCTGTTTTTT; CDR3 protein: CASSEWPPYTGELFF
D gene: TRBD2; V gene: TRBV20-1; clone size: .; J gene: TRBJ2-1; CDR3 DNA: TGCAGTGCCAGTCGGGGGACTAGCGGGAGATATGAGCAGTTCTTC; CDR3 protein: CSASRGTSGRYEQFF
D gene: .; V gene: TRBV11-3; clone size: .; J gene: TRBJ2-5; CDR3 DNA: TGTGCCAGCAGCTTAGAATCTGAGACCCAGTACTTC; CDR3 protein: CASSLESETQYF
D gene: .; V gene: TRBV10-1; clone size: .; J gene: TRBJ2-2; CDR3 DNA: TGCGCCAGCAGTCAGTCAGGGGCCACCGGGGAGCTGTTTTTT; CDR3 protein: CASSQSGATGELFF
D gene: TRBD1; V gene: TRBV9; clone size: .; J gene: TRBJ2-7; CDR3 DNA: TGTGCCAGCAGCGGTGGGGGACAGGTAAAGGGCGAGCAGTACTTC; CDR3 protein: CASSGGGQVKGEQYF
D gene: TRBD1; V gene: TRBV18; clone size: .; J gene: TRBJ2-6; CDR3 DNA: TGTGCCAGCTCACCAGGGACAGCGAACTCTGGGGCCAACGTCCTGACTTTC; CDR3 protein: CASSPGTANSGANVLTF
D gene: TRBD2; V gene: TRBV5-1; clone size: .; J gene: TRBJ2-3; CDR3 DNA: TGCGCCAGCAGCTCGGTACTAGCGAGTAGCACAGATACGCAGTATTTT; CDR3 protein: CASSSVLASSTDTQYF
D gene: TRBD1; V gene: TRBV29-1; clone size: .; J gene: TRBJ2-1; CDR3 DNA: TGCAGCGTTGAAGATCACGGACAGGGGACTTTAGATGAGCAGTTCTTC; CDR3 protein: CSVEDHGQGTLDEQFF
D gene: .; V gene: TRBV11-3; clone size: few; J gene: TRBJ1-1; CDR3 DNA: TGTGCCAGCAGCGCGGAGGAAAACACTGAAGCTTTCTTT; CDR3 protein: CASSAEENTEAFF
D gene: TRBD2; V gene: TRBV6-2/TRBV6-3; clone size: .; J gene: TRBJ2-1; CDR3 DNA: TGTGCCAGCAGCCCAAGCGGGAACTCCTACAATGAGCAGTTCTTC; CDR3 protein: CASSPSGNSYNEQFF
D gene: .; V gene: TRBV9; clone size: .; J gene: TRBJ1-2; CDR3 DNA: TGTGCCAGCAGCCAATCGACAGGCCGTACTAACTATGGCTACACCTTC; CDR3 protein: CASSQSTGRTNYGYTF
D gene: .; V gene: TRBV6-6; clone size: .; J gene: TRBJ1-1; CDR3 DNA: TGTGCCAGCTTTATGAACACTGAAGCTTTCTTT; CDR3 protein: CASFMNTEAFF
D gene: .; V gene: TRBV18; clone size: .; J gene: TRBJ2-1; CDR3 DNA: TGTGCCAGCTCACCATCTGGGCAGGTCTACAATGAGCAGTTCTTC; CDR3 protein: CASSPSGQVYNEQFF
D gene: TRBD1; V gene: TRBV25-1; clone size: .; J gene: TRBJ2-5; CDR3 DNA: TGTGCCAGCAGTCCCGACAGGGTGGTGACCCAGTACTTC; CDR3 protein: CASSPDRVVTQYF
D gene: .; V gene: TRBV7-2; clone size: .; J gene: TRBJ1-6; CDR3 DNA: TGTGCCAGCAGCCCCCGGGAGAATAATTCACCCCTCCACTTT; CDR3 protein: CASSPRENNSPLHF
D gene: TRBD1; V gene: TRBV27; clone size: once; J gene: TRBJ2-7; CDR3 DNA: TGTGCCAGCAGTTCCCCCCGGACAGGGCGTTACGAGCAGTACTTC; CDR3 protein: CASSSPRTGRYEQYF
D gene: TRBD2; V gene: TRBV9; clone size: .; J gene: TRBJ2-2; CDR3 DNA: TGTGCCAGCAGCATCACGCAACTAGCGGGAGCCGGGGAGCTGTTTTTT; CDR3 protein: CASSITQLAGAGELFF